This record covers a single TCR beta chain. V gave up 4 bases and J gave up 6 bases; unmatched junction bases: 8. Germline V lookup: CDR1 LGHDT, CDR2 YNNKEL (reference sequence). The CDR3 has 15 residues. Assay used: immunoSEQ multiplex PCR; TCRdb lists only in-frame clones, some missing. The sample lists a few hundred thousand clones, around 90% occurring once. The data derive from a study of blood T cell repertoires in COVID-19. The specimen was peripheral blood. This TCR came from a man younger than 30 with active or convalescent COVID-19. The chain has TRBV3-1 (or the pseudogene TRBV3-2) and TRBJ1-5; TRBD1 matches 8 bases. CDR3 region: CASSLGQGRGQPQHF. The DNA of the CDR3 is TGTGCCAGCAGCCTCGGACAGGGAAGGGGTCAGCCCCAGCATTTT.